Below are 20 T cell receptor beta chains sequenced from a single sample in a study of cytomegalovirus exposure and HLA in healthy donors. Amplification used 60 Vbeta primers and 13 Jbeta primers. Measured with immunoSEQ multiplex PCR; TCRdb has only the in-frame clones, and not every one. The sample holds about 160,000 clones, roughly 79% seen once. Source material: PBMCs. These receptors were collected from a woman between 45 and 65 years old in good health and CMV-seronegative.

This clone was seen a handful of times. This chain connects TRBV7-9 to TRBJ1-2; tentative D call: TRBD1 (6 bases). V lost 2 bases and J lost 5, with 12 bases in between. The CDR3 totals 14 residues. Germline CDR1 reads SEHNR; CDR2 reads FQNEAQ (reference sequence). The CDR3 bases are TGTGCCAGCAGCTTATTAACAGGGAGTTATGGCTACACCTTC. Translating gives CASSLLTGSYGYTF.

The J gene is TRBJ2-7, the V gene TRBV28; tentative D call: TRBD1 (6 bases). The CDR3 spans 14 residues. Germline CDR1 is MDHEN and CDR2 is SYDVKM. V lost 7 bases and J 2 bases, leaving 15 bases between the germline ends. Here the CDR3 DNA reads TGTGCCAGCACCTCCGGGACAAGAACCTACGAGCAGTACTTC. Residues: CASTSGTRTYEQYF.

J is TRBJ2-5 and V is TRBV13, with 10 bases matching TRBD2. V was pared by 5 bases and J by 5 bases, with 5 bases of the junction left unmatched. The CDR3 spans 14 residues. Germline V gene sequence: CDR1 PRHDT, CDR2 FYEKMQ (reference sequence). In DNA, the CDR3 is TGTGCCAGCAGCCCGGGACTAGCGTGGGAGACCCAGTACTTC. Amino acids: CASSPGLAWETQYF.

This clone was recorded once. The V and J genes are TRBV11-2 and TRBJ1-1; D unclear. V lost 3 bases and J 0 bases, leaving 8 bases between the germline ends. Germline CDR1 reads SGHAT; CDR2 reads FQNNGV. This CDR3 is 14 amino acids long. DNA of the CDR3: TGTGCCAGCAGCTTGTCGACATTGAACACTGAAGCTTTCTTT. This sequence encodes CASSLSTLNTEAFF.

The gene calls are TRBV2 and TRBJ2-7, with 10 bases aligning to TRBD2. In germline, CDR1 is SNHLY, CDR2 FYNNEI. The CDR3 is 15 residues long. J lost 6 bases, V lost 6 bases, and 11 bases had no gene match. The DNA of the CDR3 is TGTGCCAGCAGGGAAACAAGCGGGGGGGCCGCCGAGCAGTACTTC. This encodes CASRETSGGAAEQYF. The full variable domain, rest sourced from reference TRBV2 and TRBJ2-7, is EPEVTQTPSHQVTQMGQEVILRCVPISNHLYFYWYRQILGQKVEFLVSFYNNEISEKSEIFDDQFSVERPDGSNFTLKIRSTKLEDSAMYFCASRETSGGAAEQYFGPGTRLTVT.

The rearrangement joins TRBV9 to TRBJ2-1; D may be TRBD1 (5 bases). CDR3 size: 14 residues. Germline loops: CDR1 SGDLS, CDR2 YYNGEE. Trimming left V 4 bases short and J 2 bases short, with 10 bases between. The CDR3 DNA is TGTGCCAGCAGCAAACAGGTTGCCTACAATGAGCAGTTCTTC. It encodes CASSKQVAYNEQFF.

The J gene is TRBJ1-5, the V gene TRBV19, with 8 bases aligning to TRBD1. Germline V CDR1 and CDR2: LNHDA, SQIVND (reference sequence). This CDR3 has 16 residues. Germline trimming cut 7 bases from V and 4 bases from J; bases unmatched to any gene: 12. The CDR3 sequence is CASNLQGELGNQPQHF. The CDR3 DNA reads TGTGCCAGTAACCTACAGGGGGAGCTGGGGAATCAGCCCCAGCATTTT.

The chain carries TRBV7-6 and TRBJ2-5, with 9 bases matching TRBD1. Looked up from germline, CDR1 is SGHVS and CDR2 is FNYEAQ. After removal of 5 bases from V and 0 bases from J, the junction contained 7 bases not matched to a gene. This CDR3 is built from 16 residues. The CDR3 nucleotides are TGTGCCAGCAGCCCCTGGACAGGGGAGTACCAAGAGACCCAGTACTTC. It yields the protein CASSPWTGEYQETQYF. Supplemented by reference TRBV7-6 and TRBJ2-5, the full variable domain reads GAGVSQSPRYKVTKRGQDVALRCDPISGHVSLYWYRQALGQGPEFLTYFNYEAQQDKSGLPNDRFSAERPEGSISTLTIQRTEQRDSAMYRCASSPWTGEYQETQYFGPGTRLLVL.

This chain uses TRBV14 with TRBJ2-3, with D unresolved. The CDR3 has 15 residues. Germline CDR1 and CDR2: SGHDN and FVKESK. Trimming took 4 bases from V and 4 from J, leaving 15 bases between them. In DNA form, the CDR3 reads TGTGCCAGCAGCCCCAACGCGTACCAGGCAGATACGCAGTATTTT. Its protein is CASSPNAYQADTQYF.

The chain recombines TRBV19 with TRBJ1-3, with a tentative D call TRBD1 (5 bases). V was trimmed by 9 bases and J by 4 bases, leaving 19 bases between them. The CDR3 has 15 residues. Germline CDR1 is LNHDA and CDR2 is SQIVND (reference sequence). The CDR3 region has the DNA TGTGCCAGCGCTGAGGGACCTGCGGGAGGAAACACCATATATTTT. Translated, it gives CASAEGPAGGNTIYF.

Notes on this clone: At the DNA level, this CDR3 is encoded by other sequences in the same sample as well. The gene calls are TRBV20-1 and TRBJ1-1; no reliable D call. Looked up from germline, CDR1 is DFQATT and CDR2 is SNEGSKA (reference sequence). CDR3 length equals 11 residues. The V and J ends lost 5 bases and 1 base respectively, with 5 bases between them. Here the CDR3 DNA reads TGCAGTGCTTTGAGGAACACTGAAGCTTTCTTT. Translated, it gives CSALRNTEAFF.

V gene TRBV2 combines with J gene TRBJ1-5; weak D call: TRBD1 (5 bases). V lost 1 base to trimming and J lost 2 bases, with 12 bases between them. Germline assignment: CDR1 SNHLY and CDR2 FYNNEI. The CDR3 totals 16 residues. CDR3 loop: CASSEGRGQGNQPQHF. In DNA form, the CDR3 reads TGTGCCAGCAGTGAAGGGAGGGGCCAGGGCAATCAGCCCCAGCATTTT.

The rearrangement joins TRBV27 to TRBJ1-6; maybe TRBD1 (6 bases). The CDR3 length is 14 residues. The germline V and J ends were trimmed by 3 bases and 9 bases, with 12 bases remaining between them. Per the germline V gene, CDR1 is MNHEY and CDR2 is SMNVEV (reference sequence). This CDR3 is CASSLDSVVSPLHF. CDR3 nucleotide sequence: TGTGCCAGCAGTTTGGACAGCGTCGTTTCACCCCTCCACTTT.

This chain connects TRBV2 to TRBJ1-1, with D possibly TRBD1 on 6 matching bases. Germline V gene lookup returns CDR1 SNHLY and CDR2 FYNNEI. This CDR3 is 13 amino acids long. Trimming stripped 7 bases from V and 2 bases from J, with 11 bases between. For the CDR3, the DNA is TGTGCCAGCAATACGGACAGCAACACTGAAGCTTTCTTT. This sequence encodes CASNTDSNTEAFF.

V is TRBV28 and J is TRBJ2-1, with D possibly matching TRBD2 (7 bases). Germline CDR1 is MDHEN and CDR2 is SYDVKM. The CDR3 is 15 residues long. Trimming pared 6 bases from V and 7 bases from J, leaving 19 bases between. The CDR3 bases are TGTGCCAGCAGCGACGGGGGGCGGGGTGAGAATGAGCAGTTCTTC. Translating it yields CASSDGGRGENEQFF. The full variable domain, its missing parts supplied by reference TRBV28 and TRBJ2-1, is DVKVTQSSRYLVKRTGEKVFLECVQDMDHENMFWYRQDPGLGLRLIYFSYDVKMKEKGDIPEGYSVSREKKERFSLILESASTNQTSMYLCASSDGGRGENEQFFGPGTRLTVL.

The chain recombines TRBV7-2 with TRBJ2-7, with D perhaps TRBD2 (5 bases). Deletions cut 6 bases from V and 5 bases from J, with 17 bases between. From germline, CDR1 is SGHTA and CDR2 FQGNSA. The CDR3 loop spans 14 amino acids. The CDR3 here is CASRQREGSHEQYF. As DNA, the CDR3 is TGTGCCAGCAGACAACGGGAAGGCAGCCACGAGCAGTACTTC.

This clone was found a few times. The CDR3 region is CASSYSDRGNEQYF. The CDR3 nucleotides are TGTGCCAGCAGTTACTCAGACAGGGGAAACGAGCAGTACTTC. This chain joins TRBV6-5 and TRBJ2-7; 8 bases fit TRBD1. The CDR3 contains 14 residues. The J segment lost 5 bases and the V segment lost 0 bases, leaving 3 bases of the junction unmatched. Germline CDR1 is MNHEY and CDR2 is SVGAGI.

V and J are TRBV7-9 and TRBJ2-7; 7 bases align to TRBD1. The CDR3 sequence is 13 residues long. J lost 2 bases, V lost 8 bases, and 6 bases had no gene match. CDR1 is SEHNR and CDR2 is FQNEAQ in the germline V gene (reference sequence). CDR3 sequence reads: CASLRQGTYEQYF. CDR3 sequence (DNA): TGTGCCAGCCTGCGACAGGGAACCTACGAGCAGTACTTC.

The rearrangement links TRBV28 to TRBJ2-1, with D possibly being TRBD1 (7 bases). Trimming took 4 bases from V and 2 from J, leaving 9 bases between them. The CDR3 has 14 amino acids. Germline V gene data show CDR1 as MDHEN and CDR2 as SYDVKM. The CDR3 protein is CASSWRGPYNEQFF. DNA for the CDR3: TGTGCCAGCAGTTGGAGGGGGCCCTACAATGAGCAGTTCTTC.

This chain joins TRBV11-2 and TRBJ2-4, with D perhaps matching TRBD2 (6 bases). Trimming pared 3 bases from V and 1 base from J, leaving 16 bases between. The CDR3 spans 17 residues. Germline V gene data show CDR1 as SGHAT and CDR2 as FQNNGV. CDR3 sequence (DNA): TGTGCCAGCAGCTTCCAAATCCCCACTAGCGCCAAAAACATTCAGTACTTC. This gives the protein CASSFQIPTSAKNIQYF.